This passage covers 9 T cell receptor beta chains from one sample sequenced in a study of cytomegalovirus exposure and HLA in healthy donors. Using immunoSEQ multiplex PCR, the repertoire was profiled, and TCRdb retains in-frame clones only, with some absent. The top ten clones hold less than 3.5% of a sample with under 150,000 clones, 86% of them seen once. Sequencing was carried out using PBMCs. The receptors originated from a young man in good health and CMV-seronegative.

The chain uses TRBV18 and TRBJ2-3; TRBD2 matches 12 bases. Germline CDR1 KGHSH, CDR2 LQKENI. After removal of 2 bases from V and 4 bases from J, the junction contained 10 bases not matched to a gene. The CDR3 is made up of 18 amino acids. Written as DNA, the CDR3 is TGTGCCAGCTCACCAACATCTAGCGGGAGGGCCAGGGCAGATACGCAGTATTTT. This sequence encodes CASSPTSSGRARADTQYF.

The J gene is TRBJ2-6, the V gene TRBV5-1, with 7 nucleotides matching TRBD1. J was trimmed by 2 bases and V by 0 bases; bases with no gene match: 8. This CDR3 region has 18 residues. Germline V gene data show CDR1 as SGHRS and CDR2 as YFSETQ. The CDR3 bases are TGCGCCAGCAGCTTGGGTGGGACAGACGATACTGGGGCCAACGTCCTGACTTTC. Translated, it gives CASSLGGTDDTGANVLTF.

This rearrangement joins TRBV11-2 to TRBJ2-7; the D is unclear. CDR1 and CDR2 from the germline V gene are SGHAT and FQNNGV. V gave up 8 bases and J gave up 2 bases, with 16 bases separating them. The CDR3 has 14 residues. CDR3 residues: CASAPGWRTYEQYF. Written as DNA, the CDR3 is TGTGCCAGCGCCCCCGGGTGGCGAACCTACGAGCAGTACTTC. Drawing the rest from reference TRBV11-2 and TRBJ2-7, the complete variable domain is EAGVAQSPRYKIIEKRQSVAFWCNPISGHATLYWYQQILGQGPKLLIQFQNNGVVDDSQLPKDRFSAERLKGVDSTLKIQPAKLEDSAVYLCASAPGWRTYEQYFGPGTRLTVT.

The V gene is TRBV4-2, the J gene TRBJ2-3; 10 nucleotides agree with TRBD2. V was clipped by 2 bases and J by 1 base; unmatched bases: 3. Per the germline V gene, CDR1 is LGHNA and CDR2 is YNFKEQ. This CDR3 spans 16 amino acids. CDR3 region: CASSQLAGGGTDTQYF. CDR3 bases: TGTGCCAGCAGCCAATTAGCGGGGGGCGGCACAGATACGCAGTATTTT.

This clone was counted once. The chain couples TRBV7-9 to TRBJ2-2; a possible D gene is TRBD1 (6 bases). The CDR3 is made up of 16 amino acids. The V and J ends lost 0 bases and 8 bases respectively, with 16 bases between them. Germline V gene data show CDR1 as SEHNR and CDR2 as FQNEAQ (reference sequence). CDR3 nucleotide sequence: TGTGCCAGCAGCTTAGCAACAGGGCCCTATGCTGGGGAGCTGTTTTTT. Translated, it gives CASSLATGPYAGELFF.

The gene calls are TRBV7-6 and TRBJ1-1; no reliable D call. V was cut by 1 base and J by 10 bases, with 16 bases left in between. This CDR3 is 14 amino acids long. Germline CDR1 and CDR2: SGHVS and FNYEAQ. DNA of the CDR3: TGTGCCAGCAGCTTAGACGAGGGCACGGCAGGAGCTTTCTTT. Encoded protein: CASSLDEGTAGAFF.

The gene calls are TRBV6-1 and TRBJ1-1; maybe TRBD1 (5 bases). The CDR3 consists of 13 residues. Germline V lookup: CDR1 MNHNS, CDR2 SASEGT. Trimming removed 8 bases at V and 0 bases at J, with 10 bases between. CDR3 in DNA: TGTGCCAGCCAGCGGGACTTGAACACTGAAGCTTTCTTT. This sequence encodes CASQRDLNTEAFF.

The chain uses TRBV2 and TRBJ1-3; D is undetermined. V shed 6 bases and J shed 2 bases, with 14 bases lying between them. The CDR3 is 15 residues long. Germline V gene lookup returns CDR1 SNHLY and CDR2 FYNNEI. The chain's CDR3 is CASRERFSPGNTIYF. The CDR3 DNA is TGTGCCAGCAGAGAGAGGTTTAGTCCTGGAAACACCATATATTTT.

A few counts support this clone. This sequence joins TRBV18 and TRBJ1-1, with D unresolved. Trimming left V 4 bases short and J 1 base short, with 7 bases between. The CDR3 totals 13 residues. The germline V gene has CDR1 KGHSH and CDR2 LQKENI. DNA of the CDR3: TGTGCCAGCTCACTTCAAGCGAACACTGAAGCTTTCTTT. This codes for CASSLQANTEAFF. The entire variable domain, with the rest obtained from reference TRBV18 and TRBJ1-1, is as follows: NAGVMQNPRHLVRRRGQEARLRCSPMKGHSHVYWYRQLPEEGLKFMVYLQKENIIDESGMPKERFSAEFPKEGPSILRIQQVVRGDSAAYFCASSLQANTEAFFGQGTRLTVV.